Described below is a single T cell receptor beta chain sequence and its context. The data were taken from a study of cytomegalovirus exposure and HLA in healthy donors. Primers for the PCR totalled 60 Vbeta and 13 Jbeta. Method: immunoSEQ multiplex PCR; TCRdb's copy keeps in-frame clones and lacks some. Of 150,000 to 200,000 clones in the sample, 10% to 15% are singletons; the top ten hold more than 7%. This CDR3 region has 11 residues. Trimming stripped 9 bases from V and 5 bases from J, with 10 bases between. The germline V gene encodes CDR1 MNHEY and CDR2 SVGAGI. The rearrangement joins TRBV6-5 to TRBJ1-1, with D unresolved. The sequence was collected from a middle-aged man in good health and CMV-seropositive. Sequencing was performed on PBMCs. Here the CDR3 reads CARMGRTEAFF. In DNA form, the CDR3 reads TGTGCCAGAATGGGGAGAACTGAAGCTTTCTTT.